This passage covers 14 T cell receptor beta chains from one sample sequenced in a study of blood T cell repertoires in COVID-19. Generated by immunoSEQ multiplex PCR, the TCRdb table keeps only in-frame clones and is missing some. Of roughly 60,000 clones listed, 84% are singletons. The specimen sequenced was peripheral blood. These receptors were collected from a woman aged 55 to 70 with acute or convalescent COVID-19.

This clone is labeled as medium-sized (0.01 to 0.1%). V gene TRBV6-6 combines with J gene TRBJ1-1, with a tentative D call TRBD1 (5 bases). Germline CDR1 MNHNY, CDR2 SVGAGI (reference sequence). The CDR3 has 13 amino acids. Trimming shortened V by 7 bases and J by 6 bases, and 15 bases separated the two germline ends. The CDR3 bases are TGTGCCAGCACCCTACGGGCAGGGCCTGAAGCTTTCTTT. Amino acids: CASTLRAGPEAFF.

The rearrangement joins TRBV2 to TRBJ2-1; 13 nucleotides line up with TRBD2. The CDR3 contains 14 residues. V lost 6 bases and J lost 15; bases outside the gene matches: 11. CDR1 and CDR2 from the germline V gene are SNHLY and FYNNEI. DNA for the CDR3: TGTGCCAGCAGGGAACTAGCGGGGGGGCCCCAACCGTTCTTC. Its translation: CASRELAGGPQPFF.

The chain combines TRBV6-4 with TRBJ2-3, with TRBD2 as a possible D gene (6 bases). The germline V and J ends were trimmed by 3 bases and 1 base, with 8 bases remaining between them. The CDR3 has 14 amino acids. In germline, CDR1 is MRHNA, CDR2 SNTAGT. The CDR3 reads CASSESGRTDTQYF. The CDR3 bases are TGTGCCAGCAGTGAAAGCGGGCGCACAGATACGCAGTATTTT.

This sequence joins TRBV5-6 and TRBJ2-3; a weak D match, TRBD1 (5 bases). The V end lost 0 bases, the J end lost 4 bases, and 9 bases lay between the germline ends. From germline, CDR1 is SGHDT and CDR2 YYEEEE. The CDR3 runs to 14 residues. This CDR3 is CASSLEGLADTQYF. The DNA for the CDR3 is TGTGCCAGCAGCTTGGAGGGGCTTGCAGATACGCAGTATTTT.

The chain links TRBV5-1 to TRBJ2-7; D may be TRBD2 (5 bases). The CDR3 loop spans 14 amino acids. Deletions cut 0 bases from V and 4 bases from J, with 11 bases between. Germline-derived CDR1 and CDR2 are SGHRS and YFSETQ. The CDR3 DNA reads as TGCGCCAGCAGCTTGGAAGCTAGCTCGTACGAGCAGTACTTC. This translates into CASSLEASSYEQYF.

The V and J genes are TRBV5-1 and TRBJ1-2; D remains ambiguous. The ends were cut back, 5 bases at V and 8 bases at J, with 19 bases in the middle. The CDR3 length is 14 residues. CDR1 and CDR2 (germline): SGHRS, YFSETQ. The DNA of the CDR3 is TGCGCCAGCAGTCCCCGGGAGGCTGATTGGGGCTACACCTTC. Translated: CASSPREADWGYTF. Variable domain in full (rest from reference TRBV5-1 and TRBJ1-2): KAGVTQTPRYLIKTRGQQVTLSCSPISGHRSVSWYQQTPGQGLQFLFEYFSETQRNKGNFPGRFSGRQFSNSRSEMNVSTLELGDSALYLCASSPREADWGYTFGSGTRLTVV.

The DNA of the CDR3 is TGTGCCAGCAGTTACCAGGGGTACTATGGCTACACCTTC. This sequence encodes CASSYQGYYGYTF. The V call is TRBV6-2 or TRBV6-3, the J call TRBJ1-2; tentative D call: TRBD1 (6 bases). CDR1 MNHEY and CDR2 SVGEGT come from the germline V gene. The CDR3 length is 13 residues. Between the trimmed V and J ends, which lost 2 bases and 3 bases, there was a span of 7 bases.

The chain combines TRBV6-5 with TRBJ2-2; D remains ambiguous. Germline values: CDR1 MNHEY, CDR2 SVGAGI. Trimming removed 10 bases at V and 6 bases at J, with 12 bases between. The CDR3 covers 12 residues. The CDR3 region has the DNA TGTGCCACCCCCAGTTTGGCCGGGGAGCTGTTTTTT. Protein: CATPSLAGELFF.

This clone was seen just once. The V gene is TRBV27, the J gene TRBJ1-2; 7 bases map to TRBD1. In germline, CDR1 is MNHEY, CDR2 SMNVEV (reference sequence). The J segment lost 4 bases and the V segment lost 0 bases, leaving 5 bases of the junction unmatched. CDR3 length: 15 amino acids. The CDR3 DNA sequence: TGTGCCAGCAGTTTATCGGGACAGAATTTCTATGGCTACACCTTC. Protein product: CASSLSGQNFYGYTF.

The count of this clone is one. The rearrangement joins TRBV30 to TRBJ1-1; D ambiguous. The CDR3 loop spans 12 amino acids. Germline V gene data show CDR1 as GTSNPN and CDR2 as SVGIG (reference sequence). Trimming left V 4 bases short and J 4 bases short, with 10 bases between. CDR3 protein: CAWTSWATEAFF. In DNA, the CDR3 is TGTGCCTGGACCTCATGGGCCACTGAAGCTTTCTTT.

CDR3 in DNA: TGTGCCAGCAGCTTAGCCTCAGGGGGCCCGGGCACAGATACGCAGTATTTT. This sequence encodes CASSLASGGPGTDTQYF. The chain joins TRBV11-3 to TRBJ2-3; 8 nucleotides align to TRBD1. Germline V gene sequence: CDR1 SGHNT, CDR2 YENEEA. Unmatched junction bases numbered 7, after V lost 1 base and J lost 1 base. CDR3 size: 17 residues.

J is TRBJ1-2 and V is TRBV7-9; the D gene is possibly TRBD1 (6 bases). The ends were cut back, 3 bases at V and 2 bases at J, with 13 bases in the middle. CDR3 length: 15 residues. CDR1 SEHNR and CDR2 FQNEAQ come from the germline V gene (reference sequence). The CDR3 DNA is TGTGCCAGCAGCTTGCAGGGGCGAGACAACTATGGCTACACCTTC. Translating gives CASSLQGRDNYGYTF.

CDR3: CASSPNGRGNTEAFF. The DNA for the CDR3 is TGTGCCAGCAGCCCTAACGGACGGGGGAACACTGAAGCTTTCTTT. The chain has TRBV5-4 and TRBJ1-1; no clear D gene. CDR3 length: 15 amino acids. The V end was cut by 4 bases, the J end by 1 base, with 14 bases between. Germline CDR1 and CDR2: SGHNT and YYREEE (reference sequence). Filled out from reference TRBV5-4 and TRBJ1-1, the complete variable domain reads ETGVTQSPTHLIKTRGQQVTLRCSSQSGHNTVSWYQQALGQGPQFIFQYYREEENGRGNFPPRFSGLQFPNYSSELNVNALELDDSALYLCASSPNGRGNTEAFFGQGTRLTVV.

The CDR3 reads CASRDRGPLREQETQYF. The CDR3 region has the DNA TGTGCCAGCCGGGACAGGGGGCCTTTACGGGAACAAGAGACCCAGTACTTC. The V call is TRBV21-1, the J call TRBJ2-5; the table's D gene call, TRBD1, was not cross checked with the DNA. TRBV21-1 is classified as a pseudogene. The CDR3 is made up of 17 amino acids.